Listed here is a single TCR beta chain. How the authors handled the data: Amplification of reference gene primers provided the estimated nucleated cell counts. Measured with immunoSEQ multiplex PCR; TCRdb has only the in-frame clones, and not every one. V and J calls and clone size are copied from that table; D and trimming were computed from the DNA. Among some 60,000 clones, 80% to 85% were seen once, and the ten largest hold over 9.5%. The data were taken from a study of blood T cell repertoires in COVID-19. Germline trimming cut 2 bases from V and 5 bases from J; bases unmatched to any gene: 5. Germline V gene data show CDR1 as MNHNY and CDR2 as SVGAGI (reference sequence). The CDR3 has 15 amino acids.

Material for sequencing was peripheral blood. This chain links TRBV6-6 with TRBJ1-2, with 10 bases aligning to TRBD1. The receptor's source is a human donor in a cohort sampled during active COVID-19. CDR3 in amino acids: CASSYGGTGEYGYTF. CDR3 nucleotides: TGTGCCAGCAGTTACGGTGGGACAGGGGAATATGGCTACACCTTC.